This TCR beta chain was captured in a study of CD8 T cells in Susac syndrome. As for the study in general: Patients with Susac syndrome were therapy-naive, on corticosteroids, or on intravenous immunoglobulin alone at blood draw.

Reverse transcription of 0.5 to 1 ug RNA was performed with random hexamers. Coverage of TCR beta CDR3 amplification by immunoSEQ multiplex PCR extended to 54 Vbeta and 13 Jbeta. Via MiXCR, TCRdb re-called the immunoSEQ multiplex PCR reads, giving one row per CDR3 protein. The sample includes around 110,000 distinct CDR3 sequences, under 96% of them seen just once. V lost 6 bases and J lost 0, with 15 bases in between. Germline V gene lookup returns CDR1 DFQATT and CDR2 SNEGSKA (reference sequence). This CDR3 is 14 amino acids long. The receptor comes from a human donor with Susac syndrome. The chain is built from TRBV20-1 and TRBJ2-7; D perhaps matches TRBD2 (6 bases). Sequenced: CD4+ T cells from PBMCs. In nucleotides, the CDR3 is TGCAGTGCCAAACTAGCCATGAGCTCCTACGAGCAGTACTTC. Its protein product is CSAKLAMSSYEQYF.